This T cell receptor beta chain was documented in a study of shared clonotypes between healthy human individuals. Study-wide results and limits: Incomplete sequencing of sorted subsets was indicated by rarefaction despite large depth.

Comment on this clone: Its cognate antigen is unknown.

Using 200 ng DNA, some 30,000 T cell genomes, the sorted-subset replicate PCRs were run. Measured with immunoSEQ multiplex PCR; TCRdb has only the in-frame clones, and not every one. The sample includes about 980,000 clones, around 80% seen only once; the top ten take over 1.3%. The sample comprised memory CD4+ T cells sorted from blood. The subset denotes: CD45RA-negative fraction. The TCR comes from a man between 18 and 35 years old in good health.

The CDR3 DNA reads as TGCAGCGTTAGGACAGGGGGTTACAATGAGCAGTTCTTC. Its translation: CSVRTGGYNEQFF. The chain recombines TRBV29-1 with TRBJ2-1; 10 positions agree with TRBD1. The CDR3 length is 13 residues. Germline CDR1 and CDR2: SQVTM and ANQGSEA. V shed 5 bases, J shed 4 bases, and the junction held 2 bases outside the gene matches.